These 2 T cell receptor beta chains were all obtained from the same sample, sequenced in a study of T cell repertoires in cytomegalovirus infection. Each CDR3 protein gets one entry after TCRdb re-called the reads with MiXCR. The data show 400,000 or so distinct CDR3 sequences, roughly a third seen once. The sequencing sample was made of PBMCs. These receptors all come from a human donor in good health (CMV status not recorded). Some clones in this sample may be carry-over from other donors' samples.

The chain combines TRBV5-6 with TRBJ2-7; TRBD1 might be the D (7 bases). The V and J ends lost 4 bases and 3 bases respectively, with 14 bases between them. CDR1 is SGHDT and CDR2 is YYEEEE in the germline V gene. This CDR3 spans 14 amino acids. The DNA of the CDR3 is TGTGCCAGCAGCGGAGGAGGGGGCTACTACGAGCAGTACTTC. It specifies CASSGGGGYYEQYF.

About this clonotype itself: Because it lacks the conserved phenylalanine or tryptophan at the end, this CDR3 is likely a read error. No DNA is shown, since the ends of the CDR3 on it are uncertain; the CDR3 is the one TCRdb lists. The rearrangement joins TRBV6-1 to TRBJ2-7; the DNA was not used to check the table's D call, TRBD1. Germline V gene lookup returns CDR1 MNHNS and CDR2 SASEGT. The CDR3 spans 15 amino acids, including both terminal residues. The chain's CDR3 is CASSGPSLGWGGEIK.